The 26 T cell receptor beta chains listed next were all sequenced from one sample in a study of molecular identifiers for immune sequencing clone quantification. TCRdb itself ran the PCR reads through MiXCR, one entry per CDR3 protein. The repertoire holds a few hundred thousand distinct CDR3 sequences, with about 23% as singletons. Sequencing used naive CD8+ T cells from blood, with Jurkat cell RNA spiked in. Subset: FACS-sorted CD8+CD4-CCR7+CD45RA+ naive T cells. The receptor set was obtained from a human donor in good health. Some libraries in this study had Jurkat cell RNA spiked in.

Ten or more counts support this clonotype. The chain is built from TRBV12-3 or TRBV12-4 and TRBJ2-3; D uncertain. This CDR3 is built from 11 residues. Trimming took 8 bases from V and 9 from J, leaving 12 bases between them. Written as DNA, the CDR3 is TGTGCCAGCGGCAGCATGAGGACGCAGTATTTT. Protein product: CASGSMRTQYF.

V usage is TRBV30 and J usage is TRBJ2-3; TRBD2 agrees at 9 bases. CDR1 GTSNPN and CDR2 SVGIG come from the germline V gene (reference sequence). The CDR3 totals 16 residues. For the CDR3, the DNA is TGTGCATCGAGCGGCTGGCCTAGCGGGATCACAGATACGCAGTATTTT. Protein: CASSGWPSGITDTQYF.

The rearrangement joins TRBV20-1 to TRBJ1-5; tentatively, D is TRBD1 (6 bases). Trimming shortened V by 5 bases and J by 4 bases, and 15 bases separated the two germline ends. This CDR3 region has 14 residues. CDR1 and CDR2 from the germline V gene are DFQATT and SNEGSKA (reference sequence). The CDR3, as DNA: TGCAGTGCTCGCCGGCGGGACATAAATCAGCCCCAGCATTTT. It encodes CSARRRDINQPQHF.

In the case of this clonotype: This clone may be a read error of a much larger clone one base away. The CDR3 here is CAGSQDPAGSAEQYF. CDR3 DNA sequence: TGTGCCGGCAGCCAAGATCCAGCGGGATCGGCCGAGCAGTACTTC. This chain joins TRBV4-2 and TRBJ2-7, with 7 bases lining up with TRBD2. Germline V gives CDR1 LGHNA, CDR2 YNFKEQ. The CDR3 extends over 15 amino acids.

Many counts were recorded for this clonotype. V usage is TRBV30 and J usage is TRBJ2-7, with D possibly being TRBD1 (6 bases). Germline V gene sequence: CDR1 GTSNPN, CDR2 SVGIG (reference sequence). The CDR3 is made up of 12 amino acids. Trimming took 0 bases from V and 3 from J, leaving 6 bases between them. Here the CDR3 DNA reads TGTGCCTGGAGTGTAGGGGGCTACGAGCAGTACTTC. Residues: CAWSVGGYEQYF. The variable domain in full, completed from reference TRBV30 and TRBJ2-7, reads SQTIHQWPATLVQPVGSPLSLECTVEGTSNPNLYWYRQAAGRGLQLLFYSVGIGQISSEVPQNLSASRPQDRQFILSSKKLLLSDSGFYLCAWSVGGYEQYFGPGTRLTVT.

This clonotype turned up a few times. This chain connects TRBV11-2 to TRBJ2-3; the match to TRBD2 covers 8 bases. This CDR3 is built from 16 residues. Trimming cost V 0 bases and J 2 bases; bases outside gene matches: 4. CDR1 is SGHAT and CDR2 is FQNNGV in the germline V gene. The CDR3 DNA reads TGTGCCAGCAGCTTAGAGGCTAGCGGGTCCACAGATACGCAGTATTTT. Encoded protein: CASSLEASGSTDTQYF.

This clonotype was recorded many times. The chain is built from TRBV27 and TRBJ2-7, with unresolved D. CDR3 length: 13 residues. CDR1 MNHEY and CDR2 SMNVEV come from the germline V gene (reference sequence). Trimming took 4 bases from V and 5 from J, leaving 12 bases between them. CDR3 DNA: TGTGCCAGCAGTTCGGGCCCGAACAACGAGCAGTACTTC. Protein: CASSSGPNNEQYF.

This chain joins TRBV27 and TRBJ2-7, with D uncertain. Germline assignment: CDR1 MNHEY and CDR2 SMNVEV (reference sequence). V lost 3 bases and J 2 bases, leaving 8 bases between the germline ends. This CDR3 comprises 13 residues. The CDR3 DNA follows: TGTGCCAGCAGTTTCGGAGCACCCTACGAGCAGTACTTC. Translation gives CASSFGAPYEQYF.

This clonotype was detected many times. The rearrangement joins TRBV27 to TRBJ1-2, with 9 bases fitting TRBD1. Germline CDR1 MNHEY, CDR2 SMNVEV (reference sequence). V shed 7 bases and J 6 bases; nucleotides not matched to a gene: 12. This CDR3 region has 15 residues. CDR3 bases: TGTGCCAGCATCCCCCTTACAGGGGGCTTGAATGGCTACACCTTC. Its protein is CASIPLTGGLNGYTF.

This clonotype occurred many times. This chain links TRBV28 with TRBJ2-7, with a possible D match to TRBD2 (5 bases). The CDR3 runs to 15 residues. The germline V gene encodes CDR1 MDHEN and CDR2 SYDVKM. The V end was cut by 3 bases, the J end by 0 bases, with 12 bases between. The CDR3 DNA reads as TGTGCCAGCAGTTTCCGGGGTCCAAGCTCCTACGAGCAGTACTTC. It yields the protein CASSFRGPSSYEQYF.

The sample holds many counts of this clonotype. The DNA of the CDR3 is TGCAGTGCTAGACCCAGGAGGGTCACTGAAGCTTTCTTT. The encoded protein is CSARPRRVTEAFF. The V gene is TRBV20-1, the J gene TRBJ1-1; no clear D. The V gene lost 2 bases and the J gene lost 4 bases, with 11 bases spanning the gap. The V gene's germline CDR1 is DFQATT and CDR2 SNEGSKA (reference sequence). CDR3 length: 13 residues.

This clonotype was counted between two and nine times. The CDR3 DNA reads as TGTGCCAGCAGTTTTCGGGGGACAAGGCGTGAAGCTTTCTTT. Translated: CASSFRGTRREAFF. V and J are TRBV28 and TRBJ1-1, with D possibly TRBD1 on 6 matching bases. CDR1 MDHEN and CDR2 SYDVKM come from the germline V gene. The CDR3 contains 14 residues. The V and J ends lost 3 bases and 7 bases respectively, with 15 bases between them.

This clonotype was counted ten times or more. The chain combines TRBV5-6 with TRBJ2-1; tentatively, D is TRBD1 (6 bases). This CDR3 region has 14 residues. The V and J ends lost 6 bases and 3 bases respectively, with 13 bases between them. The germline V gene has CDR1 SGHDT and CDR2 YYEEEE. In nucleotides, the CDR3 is TGTGCCAGCACCGAAGACAGGTTCTACAATGAGCAGTTCTTC. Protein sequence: CASTEDRFYNEQFF.

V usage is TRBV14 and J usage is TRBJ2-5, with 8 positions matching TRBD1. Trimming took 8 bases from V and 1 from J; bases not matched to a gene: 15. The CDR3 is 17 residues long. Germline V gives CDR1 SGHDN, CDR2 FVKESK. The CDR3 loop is CASGRLPRDRIQETQYF. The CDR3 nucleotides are TGTGCCAGCGGCCGCCTCCCCCGGGACAGGATCCAAGAGACCCAGTACTTC.

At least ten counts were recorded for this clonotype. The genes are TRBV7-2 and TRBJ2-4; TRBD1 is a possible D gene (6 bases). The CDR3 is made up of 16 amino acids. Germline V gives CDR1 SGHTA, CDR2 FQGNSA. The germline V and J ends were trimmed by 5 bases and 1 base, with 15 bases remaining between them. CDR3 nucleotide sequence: TGTGCCAGCAGCCCCGGACAGAGCCTCGCCAAAAACATTCAGTACTTC. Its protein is CASSPGQSLAKNIQYF.

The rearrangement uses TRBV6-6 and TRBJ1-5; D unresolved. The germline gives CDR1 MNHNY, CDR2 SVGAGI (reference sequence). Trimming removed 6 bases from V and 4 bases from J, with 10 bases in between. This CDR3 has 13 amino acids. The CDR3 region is CASRVITNQPQHF. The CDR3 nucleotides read TGTGCCAGCAGAGTGATAACTAATCAGCCCCAGCATTTT.

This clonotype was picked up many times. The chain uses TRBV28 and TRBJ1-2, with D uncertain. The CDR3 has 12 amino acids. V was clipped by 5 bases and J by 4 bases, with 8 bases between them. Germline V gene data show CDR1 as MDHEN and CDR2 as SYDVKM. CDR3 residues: CASSKRVYGYTF. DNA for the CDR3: TGTGCCAGCAGTAAAAGGGTCTATGGCTACACCTTC.

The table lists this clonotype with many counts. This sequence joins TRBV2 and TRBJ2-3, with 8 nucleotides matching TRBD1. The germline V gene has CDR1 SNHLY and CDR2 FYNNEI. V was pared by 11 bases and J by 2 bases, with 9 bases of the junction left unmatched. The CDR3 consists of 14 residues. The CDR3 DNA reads TGTGCCTTCAATGACAGGGGAGCCACAGATACGCAGTATTTT. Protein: CAFNDRGATDTQYF.

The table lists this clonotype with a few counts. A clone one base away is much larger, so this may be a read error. The DNA for the CDR3 is TGTGCCAGCAGCTGGGCCTACGAGCAGTACTTC. The encoded protein is CASSWAYEQYF. The chain employs TRBV5-8 and TRBJ2-7; D gene ambiguous. Germline V gene sequence: CDR1 SGHTS, CDR2 YDEGEE. Trimming removed 3 bases at V and 2 bases at J, with 3 bases between. CDR3 size: 11 residues.

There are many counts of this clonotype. CDR3 sequence reads: CASSLANFEKLFF. The DNA for the CDR3 is TGTGCCAGCAGCTTAGCCAACTTTGAAAAACTGTTTTTT. The chain links TRBV7-8 to TRBJ1-4; D is uncertain. V was clipped by 0 bases and J by 7 bases, with 6 bases between them. The CDR3 consists of 13 residues. Per germline, CDR1 SGHVS and CDR2 FQNEAQ.

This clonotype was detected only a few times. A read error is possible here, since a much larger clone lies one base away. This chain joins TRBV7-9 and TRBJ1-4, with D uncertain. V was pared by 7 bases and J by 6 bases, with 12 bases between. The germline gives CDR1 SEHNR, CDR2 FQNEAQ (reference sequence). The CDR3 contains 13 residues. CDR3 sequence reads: CASNPPGYEKLFF. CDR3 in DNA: TGTGCCAGCAACCCTCCAGGATATGAAAAACTGTTTTTT.

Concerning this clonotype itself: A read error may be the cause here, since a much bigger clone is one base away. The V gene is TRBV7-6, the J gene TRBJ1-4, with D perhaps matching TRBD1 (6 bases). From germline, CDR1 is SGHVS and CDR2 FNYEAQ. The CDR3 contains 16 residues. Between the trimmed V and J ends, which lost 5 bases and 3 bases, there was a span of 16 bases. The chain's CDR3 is CASSPTQGASNEKLFF. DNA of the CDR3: TGTGCCAGCAGCCCCACACAGGGTGCATCTAATGAAAAACTGTTTTTT.

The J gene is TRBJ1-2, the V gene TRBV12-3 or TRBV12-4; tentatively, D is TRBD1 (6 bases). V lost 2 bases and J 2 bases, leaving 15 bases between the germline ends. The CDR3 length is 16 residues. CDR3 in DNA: TGTGCCAGCAGTTTAATGGTCCGGGGGCCCAACTATGGCTACACCTTC. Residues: CASSLMVRGPNYGYTF.

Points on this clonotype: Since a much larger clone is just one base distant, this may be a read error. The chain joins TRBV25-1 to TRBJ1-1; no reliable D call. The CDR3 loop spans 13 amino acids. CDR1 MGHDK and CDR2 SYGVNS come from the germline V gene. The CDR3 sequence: CASSGNMNAEAFF. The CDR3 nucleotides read TGTGCCAGCAGTGGCAATATGAACGCTGAAGCTTTCTTT.

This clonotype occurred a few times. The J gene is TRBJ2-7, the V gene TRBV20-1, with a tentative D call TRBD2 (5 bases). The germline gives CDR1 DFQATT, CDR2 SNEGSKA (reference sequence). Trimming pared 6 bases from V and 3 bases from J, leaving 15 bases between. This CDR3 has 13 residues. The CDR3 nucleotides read TGCAGTGCCGTACTAGATGAAGGCTACGAGCAGTACTTC. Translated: CSAVLDEGYEQYF.

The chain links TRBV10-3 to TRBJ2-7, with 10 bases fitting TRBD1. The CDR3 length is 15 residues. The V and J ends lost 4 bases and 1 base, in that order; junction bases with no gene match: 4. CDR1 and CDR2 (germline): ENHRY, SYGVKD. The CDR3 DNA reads TGTGCCATCAGTGGGGGGGGACAGGGGTCCTACGAGCAGTACTTC. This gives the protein CAISGGGQGSYEQYF.